The 5 T cell receptor beta chains presented below share a single source sample, sequenced in a study of read filtering for tumor transcriptome and immune sequencing. The library was built from 400 ng RNA with molecular barcoded adaptors for alpha/delta and beta/gamma chains. MiXCR was run by TCRdb on the reads, yielding one entry per CDR3 protein. This repertoire shows 90,000 to 95,000 distinct CDR3 sequences, 20% to 25% found once; its top ten account for around 10%. The sample consisted of a population of CD138-negative cells sorted from bone marrow. The receptors were gathered from a donor older than 35 with multiple myeloma.

This chain connects TRBV12-3 or TRBV12-4 to TRBJ1-5; 10 nucleotides line up with TRBD1. Germline trimming cut 5 bases from V and 2 bases from J; bases unmatched to any gene: 6. The CDR3 is made up of 16 amino acids. The chain's CDR3 is CASSPSTGGGNQPQHF. The CDR3 DNA reads TGTGCCAGCAGTCCGTCGACAGGGGGCGGCAATCAGCCCCAGCATTTT.

This clonotype came up a few times. The chain couples TRBV18 to TRBJ1-5; D ambiguous. In germline, CDR1 is KGHSH, CDR2 LQKENI. Trimming removed 0 bases from V and 4 bases from J, with 1 base in between. CDR3 length: 12 residues. The CDR3 loop is CASSPPNQPQHF. Written as DNA, the CDR3 is TGTGCCAGCTCACCACCGAATCAGCCCCAGCATTTT.

Remarks on this clonotype: One base separates it from a far larger clone, so it is likely a read error. This sequence joins TRBV7-6 and TRBJ2-1, with D maybe TRBD1 (5 bases). Germline V lookup: CDR1 SGHVS, CDR2 FNYEAQ. This CDR3 contains 13 residues. The ends were cut back, 8 bases at V and 2 bases at J, with 10 bases in the middle. The CDR3 sequence is CASGRAPYNEQFF. The CDR3 region has the DNA TGTGCCAGCGGCAGGGCCCCCTACAATGAGCAGTTCTTC.

This clonotype was seen repeatedly, ten times or more. One end of the junction fails to match germline, which may point to a read error. The gene calls are TRBV18 and TRBJ2-1; 7 bases are a match to TRBD2. This CDR3 is 17 amino acids long. The germline gives CDR1 KGHSH, CDR2 LQKENI. CDR3 sequence reads: CAGSRTLAGSSYNEQFF. The CDR3 DNA sequence: TGTGCCGGCTCACGAACCTTAGCGGGTAGCTCCTACAATGAGCAGTTCTTC.

As for this clonotype: A read error may explain this, as a much larger clone is one base away. This chain uses TRBV7-9 with TRBJ1-4; D is unclear. The CDR3 sequence is 14 residues long. CDR1 SEHNR and CDR2 FQNEAQ come from the germline V gene (reference sequence). In nucleotides, the CDR3 is TGTGCCAGCAGCCCCGGTTTCTCTAATGAAAAACTGCTTTTT. This encodes CASSPGFSNEKLLF.